The 6 T cell receptor beta chains below come from one sample, sequenced in a study of cytomegalovirus exposure and HLA in healthy donors. 13 Jbeta primers and 60 Vbeta primers were used for the PCR. Profiled with immunoSEQ multiplex PCR; TCRdb holds only in-frame clones, not every one. This sample yields around 150,000 clones, of which roughly 77% are seen a single time; 3.5% to 4.5% belongs to the top ten. The sequenced sample consisted of PBMCs. The receptors here all came from a man aged 30 to 39 in good health and CMV-seropositive.

This rearrangement joins TRBV6-1 to TRBJ2-7; 10 nucleotides agree with TRBD1. This CDR3 region has 13 residues. Germline CDR1 is MNHNS and CDR2 is SASEGT. The V gene end was trimmed by 4 bases and the J gene end by 7 bases; junction bases not matched to a gene: 4. The CDR3 reads CASSVDRGGEQYF. CDR3 sequence (DNA): TGTGCCAGCAGTGTGGACAGGGGGGGGGAGCAGTACTTC.

The chain carries TRBV5-1 and TRBJ1-2; possible D gene TRBD1, 5 bases. In germline, CDR1 is SGHRS, CDR2 YFSETQ. The CDR3 covers 13 residues. The V end lost 4 bases, the J end lost 8 bases, and 15 bases lay between the germline ends. The chain's CDR3 is CASSSRVKEGYTF. The CDR3 region has the DNA TGCGCCAGCAGCAGCAGGGTCAAGGAGGGCTACACCTTC.

The chain couples TRBV6-1 to TRBJ2-7; tentatively, D is TRBD1 (7 bases). Germline V gives CDR1 MNHNS, CDR2 SASEGT. CDR3 length: 15 residues. Trimming pared 3 bases from V and 2 bases from J, leaving 14 bases between. The DNA for the CDR3 is TGTGCCAGCAGTGAGAGGCGGGACAGAGCCTACGAGCAGTACTTC. It specifies CASSERRDRAYEQYF.

The chain joins TRBV11-2 to TRBJ2-3; tentatively, D is TRBD1 (6 bases). The CDR3 extends over 15 amino acids. CDR1 is SGHAT and CDR2 is FQNNGV in the germline V gene. V lost 3 bases and J 0 bases, leaving 10 bases between the germline ends. The CDR3 nucleotides are TGTGCCAGCAGCTTCGGCCAGGGGAGCACAGATACGCAGTATTTT. This codes for CASSFGQGSTDTQYF.

Only a few counts were recorded for this clone. The chain combines TRBV7-9 with TRBJ1-1; D gene unclear. Germline values: CDR1 SEHNR, CDR2 FQNEAQ (reference sequence). Between the trimmed V and J ends, which lost 1 base and 1 base, there was a span of 7 bases. This CDR3 contains 14 residues. CDR3 coding DNA: TGTGCCAGCAGCTTAGTTCTAGAGAACACTGAAGCTTTCTTT. It encodes CASSLVLENTEAFF.

The chain combines TRBV28 with TRBJ1-1; 11 bases line up with TRBD1. Germline lookup yields CDR1 MDHEN and CDR2 SYDVKM. This CDR3 is built from 16 residues. V lost 6 bases to trimming and J lost 6 bases; unmatched junction nucleotides: 12. In nucleotides, the CDR3 is TGTGCCAGCAGCAAAGATTCCGGGACAGGGGGAGCTGAAGCTTTCTTT. Translating gives CASSKDSGTGGAEAFF.